This record concerns one T cell receptor (beta chain) sequence. The record originates from a study of blood T cell repertoires in COVID-19. Study at large: The United States, Italy and Spain provided the acute and convalescent COVID-19 samples. T cells, B-cell-depleted T cells, or PBMCs provided the cDNA or gDNA that served as material.

Assay: immunoSEQ multiplex PCR; the TCRdb copy retains only in-frame clones and omits some. Among 75,000 to 100,000 clones, 75% to 85% were seen once, and the ten largest hold about 31%. The germline V gene encodes CDR1 MNHEY and CDR2 SVGEGT. The CDR3 covers 15 residues. J lost 2 bases, V lost 6 bases, and 2 bases had no gene match. This TCR came from a woman of 80 years or more with acute or convalescent COVID-19. V gene TRBV6-2 or TRBV6-3 combines with J gene TRBJ2-6; 9 nucleotides align to TRBD1. The sample was peripheral blood. CDR3 bases: TGTGCCAGCAGCACAGGGGGCGCTGGGGCCAACGTCCTGACTTTC. Translating gives CASSTGGAGANVLTF.